This T cell receptor beta chain was retrieved from a study of blood T cell repertoires in COVID-19. In germline, CDR1 is MNHEY, CDR2 SVGAGI. This CDR3 has 15 amino acids. The junction had 4 bases not matched to a gene; V was cut back by 4 bases and J by 3 bases. In the original analysis: Amplification from reference gene primers served as the basis for estimated nucleated cell counts. Assay used: immunoSEQ multiplex PCR; TCRdb lists only in-frame clones, some missing. That table is the source of V, J and clone size, and D and trimming were worked out from the DNA. Among approximately 230,000 clones listed, about 86% were seen once.

The material sequenced was peripheral blood. The sequence derives from an elderly man with acute or convalescent COVID-19. This rearrangement joins TRBV6-5 to TRBJ2-7; 12 bases match TRBD2. The CDR3 loop is CASSSWTSGNYEQYF. CDR3 sequence (DNA): TGTGCCAGCAGTTCTTGGACTAGCGGGAACTACGAGCAGTACTTC.